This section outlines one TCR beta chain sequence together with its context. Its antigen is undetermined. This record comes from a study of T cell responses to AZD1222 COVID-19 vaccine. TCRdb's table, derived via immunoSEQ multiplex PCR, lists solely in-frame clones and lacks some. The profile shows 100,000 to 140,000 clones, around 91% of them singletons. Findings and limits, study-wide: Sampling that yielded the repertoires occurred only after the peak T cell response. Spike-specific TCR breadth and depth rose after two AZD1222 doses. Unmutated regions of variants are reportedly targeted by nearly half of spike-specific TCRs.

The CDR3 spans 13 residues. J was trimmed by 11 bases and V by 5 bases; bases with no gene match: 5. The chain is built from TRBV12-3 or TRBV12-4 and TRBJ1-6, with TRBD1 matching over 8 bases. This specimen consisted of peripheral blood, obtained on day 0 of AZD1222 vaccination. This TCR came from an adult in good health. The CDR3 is CASSGQGTPPLHF. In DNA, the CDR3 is TGTGCCAGCAGTGGACAGGGTACGCCACCCCTCCACTTT.